This TCR beta chain was obtained from a study of blood T cell repertoires in COVID-19. Across the whole study: There were acute and convalescent COVID-19 samples, and they came from the United States, Italy and Spain.

CDR3 length: 15 amino acids. Germline V CDR1 and CDR2: SGHRS, YFSETQ. Trimming cost V 3 bases and J 0 bases; bases outside gene matches: 3. Using immunoSEQ multiplex PCR, the repertoire was profiled, and TCRdb retains in-frame clones only, with some absent. The profile shows about 80,000 clones, approximately 82% of them singletons. This TCR came from a human donor in a cohort sampled during active COVID-19. Sequencing was carried out using peripheral blood. This sequence joins TRBV5-1 and TRBJ2-3; 8 positions match TRBD1. The CDR3 bases are TGCGCCAGCAGCTCAACAGGGGGTAGCACAGATACGCAGTATTTT. Translated, it gives CASSSTGGSTDTQYF.